The sequence of this T cell receptor (beta chain) was determined in a study of neurological immune-mediated disorders. Blood bank volunteers in Maryland, USA, served as healthy controls. Unsorted libraries used 2 million PBMCs kept at -80 degrees C. Whole-study results and caveats: No CDR3 amino acid sequences recurred among expanded clones across subjects, suggesting private repertoires in all groups.

The V gene lost 6 bases and the J gene lost 7 bases, with 13 bases spanning the gap. CDR3 size: 12 residues. The germline V gene has CDR1 MNHNS and CDR2 SASEGT. Remarks on this clonotype: Antigen: not known.

Synthesis of cDNA used 5'RACE (with 10-nucleotide random UMIs). One entry per CDR3 protein, called by TCRdb with MiXCR from the 5' RACE reads. Among under 90,000 distinct CDR3 sequences listed, over 9% were seen once. The sequence came from a man aged 35 to 55 in good health. The sequenced material came from PBMCs. The V and J genes are TRBV6-1 and TRBJ2-7; D gene unclear. The CDR3, as DNA: TGTGCCAGCAGGCCCTCTCCTTGGGAGCAGTACTTC. Encoded protein: CASRPSPWEQYF.